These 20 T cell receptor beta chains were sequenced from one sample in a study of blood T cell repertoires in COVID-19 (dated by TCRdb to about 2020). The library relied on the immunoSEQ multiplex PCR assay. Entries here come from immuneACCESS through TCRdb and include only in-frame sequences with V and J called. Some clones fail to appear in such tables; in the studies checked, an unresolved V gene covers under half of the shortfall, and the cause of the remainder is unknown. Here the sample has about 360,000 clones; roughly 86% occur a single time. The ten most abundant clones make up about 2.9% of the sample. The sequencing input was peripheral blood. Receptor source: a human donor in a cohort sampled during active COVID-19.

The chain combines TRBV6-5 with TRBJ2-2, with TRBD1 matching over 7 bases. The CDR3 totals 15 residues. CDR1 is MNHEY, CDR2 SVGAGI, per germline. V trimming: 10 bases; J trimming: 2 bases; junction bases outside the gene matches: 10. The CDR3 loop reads CATNRDSINTGELFF. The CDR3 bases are TGTGCCACCAACCGGGACAGTATCAACACCGGGGAGCTGTTTTTT.

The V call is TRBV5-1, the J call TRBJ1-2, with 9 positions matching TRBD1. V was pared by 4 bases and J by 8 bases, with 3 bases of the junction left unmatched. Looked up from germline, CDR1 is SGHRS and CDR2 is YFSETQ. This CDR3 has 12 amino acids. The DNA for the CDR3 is TGCGCCAGCAGCGTTACAGGGGGCGGCTACACCTTC. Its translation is CASSVTGGGYTF.

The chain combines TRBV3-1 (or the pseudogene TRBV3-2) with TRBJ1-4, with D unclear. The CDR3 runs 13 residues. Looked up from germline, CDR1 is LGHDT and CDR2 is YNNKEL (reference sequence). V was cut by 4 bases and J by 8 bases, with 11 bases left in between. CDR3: CASSLSHGEKLFF. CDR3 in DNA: TGTGCCAGCAGCCTAAGTCACGGGGAAAAACTGTTTTTT.

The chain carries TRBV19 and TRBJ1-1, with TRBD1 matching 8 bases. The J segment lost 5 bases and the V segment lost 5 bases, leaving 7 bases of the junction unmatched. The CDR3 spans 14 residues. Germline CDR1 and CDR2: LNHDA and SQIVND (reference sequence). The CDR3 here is CASSVGQGGTEAFF. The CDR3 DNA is TGTGCCAGTAGTGTCGGACAGGGAGGAACTGAAGCTTTCTTT.

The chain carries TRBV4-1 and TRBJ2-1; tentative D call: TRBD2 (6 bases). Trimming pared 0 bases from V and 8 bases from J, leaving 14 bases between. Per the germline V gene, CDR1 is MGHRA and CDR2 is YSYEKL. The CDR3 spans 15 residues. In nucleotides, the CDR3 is TGCGCCAGCAGCCAAGATCACAGGAGGGCCTATGAGCAGTTCTTC. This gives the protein CASSQDHRRAYEQFF.

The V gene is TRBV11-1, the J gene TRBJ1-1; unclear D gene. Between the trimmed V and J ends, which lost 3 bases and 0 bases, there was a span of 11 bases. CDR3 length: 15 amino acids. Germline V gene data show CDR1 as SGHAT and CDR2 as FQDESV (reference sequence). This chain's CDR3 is CASSFNLRVNTEAFF. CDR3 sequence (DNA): TGTGCCAGCAGCTTCAACCTGAGGGTGAACACTGAAGCTTTCTTT.

In DNA, the CDR3 is TGTGCCAGCAGCTTAGACGGGACAGGGGGGGCGGCCGGCTACACCTTC. Encoded protein: CASSLDGTGGAAGYTF. The chain couples TRBV7-2 to TRBJ1-2; 11 bases align to TRBD1. The CDR3 runs 16 residues. Germline V gene sequence: CDR1 SGHTA, CDR2 FQGNSA. Unmatched junction bases numbered 9, after V lost 1 base and J lost 8 bases.

For the CDR3, the DNA is TGTGCCAGTAGTAGGGGACCGGCTAGCGTCGAGCAGTACTTC. It codes for CASSRGPASVEQYF. The chain couples TRBV19 to TRBJ2-7, with D possibly matching TRBD2 (6 bases). From germline, CDR1 is LNHDA and CDR2 SQIVND (reference sequence). Deletions cut 4 bases from V and 6 bases from J, with 16 bases between. The CDR3 runs 14 residues.

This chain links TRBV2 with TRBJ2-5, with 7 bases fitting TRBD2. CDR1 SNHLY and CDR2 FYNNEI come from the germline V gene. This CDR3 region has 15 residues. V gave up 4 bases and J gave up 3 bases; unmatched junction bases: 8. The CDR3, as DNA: TGTGCCAGCAGTGTGATTCGGGGGGATAAAGAGACCCAGTACTTC. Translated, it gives CASSVIRGDKETQYF.

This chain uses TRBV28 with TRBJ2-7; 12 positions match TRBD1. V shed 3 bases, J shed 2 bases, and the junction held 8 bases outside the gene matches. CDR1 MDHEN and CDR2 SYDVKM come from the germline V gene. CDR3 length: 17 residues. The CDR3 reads CASSFAGTGGPTYEQYF. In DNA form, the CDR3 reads TGTGCCAGCAGTTTTGCCGGGACAGGGGGCCCTACCTACGAGCAGTACTTC.

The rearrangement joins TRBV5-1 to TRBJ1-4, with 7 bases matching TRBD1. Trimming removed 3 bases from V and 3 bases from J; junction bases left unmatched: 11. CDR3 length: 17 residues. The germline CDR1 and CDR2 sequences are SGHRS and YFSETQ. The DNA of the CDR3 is TGCGCCAGCAGCTGGGGGGACAGCCAAACCCCTAATGAAAAACTGTTTTTT. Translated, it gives CASSWGDSQTPNEKLFF.

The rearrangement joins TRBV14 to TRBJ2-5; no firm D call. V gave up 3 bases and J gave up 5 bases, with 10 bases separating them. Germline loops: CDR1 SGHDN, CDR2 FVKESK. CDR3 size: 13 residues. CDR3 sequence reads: CASSQNMAETQYF. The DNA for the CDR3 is TGTGCCAGCAGCCAGAACATGGCTGAGACCCAGTACTTC. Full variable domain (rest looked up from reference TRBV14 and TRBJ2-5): EAGVTQFPSHSVIEKGQTVTLRCDPISGHDNLYWYRRVMGKEIKFLLHFVKESKQDESGMPNNRFLAERTGGTYSTLKVQPAELEDSGVYFCASSQNMAETQYFGPGTRLLVL.

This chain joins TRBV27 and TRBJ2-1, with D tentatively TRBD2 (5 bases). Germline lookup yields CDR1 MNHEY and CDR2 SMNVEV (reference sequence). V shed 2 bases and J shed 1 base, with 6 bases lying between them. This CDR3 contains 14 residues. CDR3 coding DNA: TGTGCCAGCAGTTTAGAGCGGTCCTACAATGAGCAGTTCTTC. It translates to CASSLERSYNEQFF.

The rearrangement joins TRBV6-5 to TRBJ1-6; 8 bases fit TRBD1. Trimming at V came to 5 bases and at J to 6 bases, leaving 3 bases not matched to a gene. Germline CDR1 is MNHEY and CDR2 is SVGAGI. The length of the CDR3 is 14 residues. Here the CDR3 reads CASSRTGFNSPLHF. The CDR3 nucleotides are TGTGCCAGCAGTCGGACAGGGTTTAATTCACCCCTCCACTTT.

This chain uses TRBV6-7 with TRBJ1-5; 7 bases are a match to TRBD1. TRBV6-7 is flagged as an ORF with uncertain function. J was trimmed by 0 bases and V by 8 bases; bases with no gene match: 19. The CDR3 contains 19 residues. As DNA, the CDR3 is TGTGCCAGCCAACCTTCCCATCTCGACAGGGATTATAGCAATCAGCCCCAGCATTTT. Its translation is CASQPSHLDRDYSNQPQHF.

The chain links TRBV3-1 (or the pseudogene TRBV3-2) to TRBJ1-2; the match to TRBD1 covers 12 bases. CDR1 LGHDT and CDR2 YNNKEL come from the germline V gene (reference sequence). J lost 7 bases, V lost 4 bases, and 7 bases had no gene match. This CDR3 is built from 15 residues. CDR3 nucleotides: TGTGCCAGCAGCCGTCCGGGACAGGGGGCGGGTGGCTACACCTTC. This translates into CASSRPGQGAGGYTF.

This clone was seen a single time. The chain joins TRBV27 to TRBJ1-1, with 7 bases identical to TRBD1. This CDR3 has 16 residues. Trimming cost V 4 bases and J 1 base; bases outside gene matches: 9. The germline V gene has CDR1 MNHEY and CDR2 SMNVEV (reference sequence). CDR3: CASSSRQGPANTEAFF. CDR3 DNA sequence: TGTGCCAGCAGTTCAAGACAGGGCCCAGCGAACACTGAAGCTTTCTTT.

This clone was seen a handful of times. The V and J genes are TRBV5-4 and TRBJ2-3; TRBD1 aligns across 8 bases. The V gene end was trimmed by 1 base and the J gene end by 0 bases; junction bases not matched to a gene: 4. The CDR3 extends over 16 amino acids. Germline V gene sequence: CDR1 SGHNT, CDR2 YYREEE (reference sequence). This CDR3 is CASSLPQGASTDTQYF. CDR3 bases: TGTGCCAGCAGCTTGCCTCAGGGGGCTAGCACAGATACGCAGTATTTT.

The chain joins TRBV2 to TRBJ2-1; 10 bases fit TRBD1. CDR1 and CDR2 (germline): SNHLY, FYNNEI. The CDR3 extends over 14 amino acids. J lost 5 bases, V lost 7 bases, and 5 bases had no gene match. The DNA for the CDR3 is TGTGCCAGCATGTCGGACAGGGGGAACAATGAGCAGTTCTTC. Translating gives CASMSDRGNNEQFF.

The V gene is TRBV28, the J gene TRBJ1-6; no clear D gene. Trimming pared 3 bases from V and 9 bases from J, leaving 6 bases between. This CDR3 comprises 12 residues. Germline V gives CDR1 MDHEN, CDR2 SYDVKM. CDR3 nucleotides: TGTGCCAGCAGTTTGCAGGTTTCACCCCTCCACTTT. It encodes CASSLQVSPLHF. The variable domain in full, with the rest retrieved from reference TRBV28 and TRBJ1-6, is DVKVTQSSRYLVKRTGEKVFLECVQDMDHENMFWYRQDPGLGLRLIYFSYDVKMKEKGDIPEGYSVSREKKERFSLILESASTNQTSMYLCASSLQVSPLHFGNGTRLTVT.